These 21 T cell receptor beta chains were all obtained from the same sample, sequenced in a study of CD8+CD57+ T cells in acquired aplastic anemia. The sequenced patients had an expansion of CD8+CD57+ cells seen by flow cytometry. CDR3 and TCR beta VDJ profiling relied on a genomic DNA template. TCRdb reprocessed the reads via MiXCR and lists one record per CDR3 protein. The table lists 150,000 to 200,000 distinct CDR3 sequences, roughly half of them singletons. The sequenced sample was sorted CD4+, CD8+, or CD8+CD57+ T cells (not recorded which) from PBMCs. The receptors come from a human donor with aplastic anemia.

This clonotype was found once. Relative to the germline gene, one junction end is altered; a read error may explain this. This rearrangement joins TRBV20-1 to TRBJ1-2; maybe TRBD1 (6 bases). The CDR3 runs 13 residues. CDR1 and CDR2 from the germline V gene are DFQATT and SNEGSKA (reference sequence). The CDR3 here is CSAFPRDNYSYTF. The CDR3 bases are TGCAGTGCGTTTCCCCGGGACAACTATAGCTACACCTTC.

The V call is TRBV7-2, the J call TRBJ1-2; D is unresolved. The germline gives CDR1 SGHTA, CDR2 FQGNSA. V gave up 5 bases and J gave up 4 bases, with 8 bases separating them. This CDR3 comprises 12 residues. The CDR3 region is CASSPEFYGYTF. CDR3 DNA sequence: TGTGCCAGCAGCCCGGAATTCTATGGCTACACCTTC.

The rearrangement uses TRBV19 and TRBJ1-2; TRBD1 matches 7 bases. With 1 base clipped from V and 3 bases from J, the junction kept 5 bases outside the gene matches. CDR3 length equals 15 residues. CDR1 LNHDA and CDR2 SQIVND come from the germline V gene (reference sequence). CDR3 nucleotide sequence: TGTGCCAGTAGTATAGTAGGGGGCAGCGACTATGGCTACACCTTC. It yields the protein CASSIVGGSDYGYTF.

The sample holds many counts of this clonotype. The chain recombines TRBV20-1 with TRBJ1-5, with 8 bases lining up with TRBD1. The CDR3 covers 13 residues. J lost 4 bases, V lost 3 bases, and 2 bases had no gene match. Germline-derived CDR1 and CDR2 are DFQATT and SNEGSKA (reference sequence). The CDR3, as DNA: TGCAGTGCTAGTCGGGACAGGAATCAGCCCCAGCATTTT. This sequence encodes CSASRDRNQPQHF.

The V call is TRBV10-3, the J call TRBJ2-7; the match to TRBD1 covers 8 bases. The CDR3 has 13 amino acids. The ends lost 6 bases at V and 6 bases at J; junction bases unmatched: 7. Germline V lookup: CDR1 ENHRY, CDR2 SYGVKD. The CDR3 region is CAIRIGQGGEQYF. The CDR3 nucleotides read TGTGCCATCAGGATCGGACAGGGCGGCGAGCAGTACTTC.

This clonotype occurred a few times. The J gene is TRBJ2-7, the V gene TRBV15; perhaps TRBD2 as D (5 bases). CDR3 length: 15 amino acids. The V and J ends lost 4 bases and 0 bases respectively, with 13 bases between them. Germline assignment: CDR1 LNHNV and CDR2 YYDKDF (reference sequence). CDR3 amino acids: CATSKGTSLSYEQYF. CDR3 DNA sequence: TGTGCCACCAGCAAGGGAACTAGTCTCTCCTACGAGCAGTACTTC.

The chain couples TRBV20-1 to TRBJ2-7, with D uncertain. The V gene lost 0 bases and the J gene lost 0 bases, with 9 bases spanning the gap. Germline CDR1 and CDR2: DFQATT and SNEGSKA (reference sequence). The CDR3 sequence is 14 residues long. Written as DNA, the CDR3 is TGCAGTGCTAGAGATCTAGACGGCTCCTACGAGCAGTACTTC. It translates to CSARDLDGSYEQYF.

About this clonotype itself: The junction and the germline gene differ at one end; a read error may be behind it. The CDR3 DNA is TGTGCCAACAGTTTCCCAGATACGCAGTATTTT. Its protein is CANSFPDTQYF. V and J are TRBV28 and TRBJ2-3, with unresolved D. Per the germline V gene, CDR1 is MDHEN and CDR2 is SYDVKM. CDR3 length: 11 amino acids.

The chain is built from TRBV6-1 and TRBJ2-2; D is ambiguous. V lost 5 bases and J 1 base, leaving 8 bases between the germline ends. CDR3 length: 14 residues. Germline V lookup: CDR1 MNHNS, CDR2 SASEGT. The CDR3 DNA follows: TGTGCCAGCAGTCCCGACTGGAACACCGGGGAGCTGTTTTTT. It specifies CASSPDWNTGELFF.

This clonotype was picked up many times. The chain links TRBV4-1 to TRBJ2-1; 7 bases line up with TRBD2. This CDR3 region has 17 residues. Germline-derived CDR1 and CDR2 are MGHRA and YSYEKL. V lost 0 bases and J lost 4; bases outside the gene matches: 9. CDR3 protein: CASSQDRRTRQYNEQFF. Written as DNA, the CDR3 is TGCGCCAGCAGCCAAGATCGTAGGACTAGGCAGTACAATGAGCAGTTCTTC.

The chain combines TRBV20-1 with TRBJ2-1; D remains unclear. Between the trimmed V and J ends, which lost 4 bases and 0 bases, there was a span of 13 bases. This CDR3 region has 15 residues. Per the germline V gene, CDR1 is DFQATT and CDR2 is SNEGSKA (reference sequence). CDR3 DNA: TGCAGTGCTACGGGCCTTCCCAGCTCCTACAATGAGCAGTTCTTC. It encodes CSATGLPSSYNEQFF.

This clonotype appeared many times. The rearrangement links TRBV12-5 to TRBJ1-2; D is perhaps TRBD1 (5 bases). The V end was cut by 3 bases, the J end by 8 bases, with 10 bases between. The length of the CDR3 is 12 residues. Germline V lookup: CDR1 LGHNT, CDR2 FRNRAP. The CDR3 here is CASGFGGEGYTF. The CDR3 DNA follows: TGTGCTAGTGGTTTCGGGGGGGAAGGCTACACCTTC.

This chain links TRBV24-1 with TRBJ2-3, with D possibly being TRBD2 (5 bases). Germline V gene data show CDR1 as KGHDR and CDR2 as SFDVKD. The CDR3 sequence is 14 residues long. The V gene lost 5 bases and the J gene lost 0 bases, with 8 bases spanning the gap. The chain's CDR3 is CATSGGLSTDTQYF. CDR3 nucleotide sequence: TGTGCCACCAGTGGCGGGTTAAGCACAGATACGCAGTATTTT.

The rearrangement links TRBV7-8 to TRBJ2-5, with D perhaps matching TRBD2 (6 bases). Germline V CDR1 and CDR2: SGHVS, FQNEAQ. V lost 5 bases and J lost 6, with 16 bases in between. The CDR3 sequence is 14 residues long. CDR3 DNA sequence: TGTGCCAGCAGCCTGGACTACCCCCCTAAGACCCAGTACTTC. Translation gives CASSLDYPPKTQYF. The full variable domain, rest sourced from reference TRBV7-8 and TRBJ2-5, is GAGVSQSPRYKVAKRGQDVALRCDPISGHVSLFWYQQALGQGPEFLTYFQNEAQLDKSGLPSDRFFAERPEGSVSTLKIQRTQQEDSAVYLCASSLDYPPKTQYFGPGTRLLVL.

This clonotype was recorded a few times. The chain recombines TRBV7-9 with TRBJ1-2, with 8 bases lining up with TRBD1. The CDR3 spans 13 residues. After removal of 8 bases from V and 4 bases from J, the junction contained 6 bases not matched to a gene. CDR1 and CDR2 (germline): SEHNR, FQNEAQ (reference sequence). The CDR3 DNA follows: TGTGCCAGCGAGGACAGGGACATCTATGGCTACACCTTC. Residues: CASEDRDIYGYTF. Using reference TRBV7-9 and TRBJ1-2 for the parts outside the CDR3, the full variable domain is DTGVSQNPRHKITKRGQNVTFRCDPISEHNRLYWYRQTLGQGPEFLTYFQNEAQLEKSRLLSDRFSAERPKGSFSTLEIQRTEQGDSAMYLCASEDRDIYGYTFGSGTRLTVV.

Of note for this clonotype: The CDR3 end shows no conserved phenylalanine or tryptophan, and so a read error is likely. The rearrangement joins TRBV10-3 to TRBJ2-7; 9 bases line up with TRBD1. The CDR3 loop spans 15 amino acids. Germline CDR1 and CDR2: ENHRY and SYGVKD. Losses at the gene ends were 6 bases for V and 1 base for J; bases not matched to a gene: 7. Here the CDR3 reads CAIRGGQGESYEQYY. CDR3 DNA sequence: TGTGCCATCAGGGGGGGACAGGGCGAGTCCTACGAGCAGTACTAC.

The chain combines TRBV19 with TRBJ2-7, with 7 bases that match TRBD2. Germline V gives CDR1 LNHDA, CDR2 SQIVND (reference sequence). CDR3 length: 14 amino acids. Losses at the gene ends were 8 bases for V and 0 bases for J; bases not matched to a gene: 7. CDR3 DNA sequence: TGTGCCAGTTCGTCTCGCGGGAGCTCCTACGAGCAGTACTTC. Amino acid sequence: CASSSRGSSYEQYF.

V gene TRBV7-9 combines with J gene TRBJ1-2; possible D gene TRBD1, 5 bases. Germline V gene data show CDR1 as SEHNR and CDR2 as FQNEAQ (reference sequence). This CDR3 region has 13 residues. Trimming left V 2 bases short and J 6 bases short, with 10 bases between. The CDR3 reads CASSLQGWNGYTF. The CDR3 DNA is TGTGCCAGCAGCTTACAGGGCTGGAATGGCTACACCTTC.

This clonotype was found a few times. The gene calls are TRBV11-2 and TRBJ2-5; the D is unclear. Germline V lookup: CDR1 SGHAT, CDR2 FQNNGV. The CDR3 length is 15 residues. V was trimmed by 5 bases and J by 1 base, leaving 14 bases between them. CDR3 sequence: CASSRSVGTQETQYF. CDR3 bases: TGTGCCAGCAGCCGCTCGGTTGGTACCCAAGAGACCCAGTACTTC.

The rearrangement uses TRBV6-5 and TRBJ1-2; D remains unclear. The CDR3 has 16 residues. The V end was cut by 0 bases, the J end by 4 bases, with 15 bases between. CDR1 is MNHEY, CDR2 SVGAGI, per germline. The CDR3 DNA reads TGTGCCAGCAGTTACTCGTCGTTGAGCAGTGGCTATGGCTACACCTTC. Protein: CASSYSSLSSGYGYTF.

The chain has TRBV5-6 and TRBJ2-1; TRBD2 matches 8 bases. V shed 2 bases, J shed 9 bases, and the junction held 7 bases outside the gene matches. The CDR3 contains 14 residues. CDR1 is SGHDT, CDR2 YYEEEE, per germline. The chain's CDR3 is CASSFLSGGREQFF. CDR3 in DNA: TGTGCCAGCAGCTTCCTATCGGGGGGGCGTGAGCAGTTCTTC.